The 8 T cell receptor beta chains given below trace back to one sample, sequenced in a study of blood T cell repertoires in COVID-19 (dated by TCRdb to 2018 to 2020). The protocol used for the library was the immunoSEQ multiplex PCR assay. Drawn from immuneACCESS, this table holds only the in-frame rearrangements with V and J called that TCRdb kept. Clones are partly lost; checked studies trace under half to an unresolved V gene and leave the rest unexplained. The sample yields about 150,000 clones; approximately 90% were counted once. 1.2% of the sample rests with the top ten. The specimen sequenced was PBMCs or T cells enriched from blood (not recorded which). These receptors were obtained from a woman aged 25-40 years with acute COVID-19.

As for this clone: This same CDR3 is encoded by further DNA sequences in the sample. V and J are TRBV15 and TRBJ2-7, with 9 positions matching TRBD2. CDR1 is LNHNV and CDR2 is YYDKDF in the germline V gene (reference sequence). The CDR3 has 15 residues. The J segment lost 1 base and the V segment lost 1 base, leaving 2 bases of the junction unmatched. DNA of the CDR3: TGTGCCACCAGCAGAGGGGCGGGAGGGTCCTACGAGCAGTACTTC. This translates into CATSRGAGGSYEQYF.

The CDR3: CASSLDIAGNQYF. DNA for the CDR3: TGTGCCAGCAGCTTAGATATAGCAGGGAATCAGTATTTT. This chain links TRBV11-2 with TRBJ2-3; D may be TRBD1 (5 bases). Germline V CDR1 and CDR2: SGHAT, FQNNGV. This CDR3 contains 13 residues. V shed 0 bases and J shed 12 bases, with 13 bases lying between them.

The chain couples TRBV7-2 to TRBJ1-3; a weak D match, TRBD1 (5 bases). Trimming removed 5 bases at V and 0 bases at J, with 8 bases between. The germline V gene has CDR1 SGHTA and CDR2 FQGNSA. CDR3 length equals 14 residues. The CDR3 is CASSLGGSGNTIYF. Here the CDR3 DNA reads TGTGCCAGCAGCCTGGGGGGCTCTGGAAACACCATATATTTT. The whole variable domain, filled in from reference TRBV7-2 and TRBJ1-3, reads GAGVSQSPSNKVTEKGKDVELRCDPISGHTALYWYRQSLGQGLEFLIYFQGNSAPDKSGLPSDRFSAERTGGSVSTLTIQRTQQEDSAVYLCASSLGGSGNTIYFGEGSWLTVV.

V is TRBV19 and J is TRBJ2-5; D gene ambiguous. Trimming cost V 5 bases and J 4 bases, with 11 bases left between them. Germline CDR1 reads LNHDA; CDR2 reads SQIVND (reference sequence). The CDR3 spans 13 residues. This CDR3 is CASSSFVLETQYF. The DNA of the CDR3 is TGTGCCAGTAGTTCTTTCGTCTTAGAGACCCAGTACTTC.

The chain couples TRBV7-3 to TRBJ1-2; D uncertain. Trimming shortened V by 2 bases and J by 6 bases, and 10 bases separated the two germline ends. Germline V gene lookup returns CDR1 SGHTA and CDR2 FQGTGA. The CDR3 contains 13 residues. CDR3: CASSLDGYHGYTF. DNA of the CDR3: TGTGCCAGCAGCTTAGACGGGTACCATGGCTACACCTTC.

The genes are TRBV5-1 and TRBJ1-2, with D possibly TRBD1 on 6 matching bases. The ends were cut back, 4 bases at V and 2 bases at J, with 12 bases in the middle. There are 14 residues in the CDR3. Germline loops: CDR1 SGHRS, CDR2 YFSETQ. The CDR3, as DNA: TGCGCCAGCAGCCAAATCACAGGGAACTATGGCTACACCTTC. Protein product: CASSQITGNYGYTF.

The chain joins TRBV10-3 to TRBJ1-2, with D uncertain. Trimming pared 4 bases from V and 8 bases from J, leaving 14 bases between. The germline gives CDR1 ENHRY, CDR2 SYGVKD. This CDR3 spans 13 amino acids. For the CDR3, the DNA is TGTGCCATCAGTGCGGATATTTCGGGGGGCTACACCTTC. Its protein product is CAISADISGGYTF.

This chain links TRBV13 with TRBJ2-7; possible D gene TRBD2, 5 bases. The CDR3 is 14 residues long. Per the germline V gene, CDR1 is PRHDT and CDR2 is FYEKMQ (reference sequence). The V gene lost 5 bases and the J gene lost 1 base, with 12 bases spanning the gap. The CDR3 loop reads CASSLDYQSYEQYF. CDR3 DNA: TGTGCCAGCAGCCTCGACTATCAATCCTACGAGCAGTACTTC.